What follows is one T cell receptor beta chain and its context. The data stem from a study of T cell repertoires in cytomegalovirus infection. Across the study: In public TCR beta signatures, there were indications of both CMV infection and matching HLA type.

One entry per CDR3 protein results from TCRdb running MiXCR on the reads. Among hundreds of thousands of distinct CDR3 sequences, around a tenth were seen once, and the ten largest hold 3.5% to 4.5%. Trimming cost V 6 bases and J 0 bases, with 9 bases left between them. The CDR3 runs 14 residues. The V gene's germline CDR1 is MDHEN and CDR2 SYDVKM. This TCR was sampled from a human donor in good health (CMV status not recorded). Some clones in this sample may be carry-over from other donors' samples. The chain combines TRBV28 with TRBJ1-5, with unresolved D. Sequencing was done on a sample of PBMCs. DNA of the CDR3: TGTGCCAGCAGCGTCGCCAGTAGCAATCAGCCCCAGCATTTT. This sequence encodes CASSVASSNQPQHF.